Presented here are 25 T cell receptor beta chains from one specimen sequenced in a study of cytomegalovirus exposure and HLA in healthy donors. Researchers ran the PCR with 60 Vbeta and 13 Jbeta primers. Assay: immunoSEQ multiplex PCR; the TCRdb copy retains only in-frame clones and omits some. The data hold some 69,000 clones, with 79% observed a single time. The sequenced sample consisted of PBMCs. The source of these receptors is a woman aged 25 to 39 in good health and CMV-seronegative.

The chain has TRBV5-6 and TRBJ2-7; TRBD2 matches 10 bases. Germline assignment: CDR1 SGHDT and CDR2 YYEEEE. The CDR3 is 17 amino acids. The J segment lost 2 bases and the V segment lost 3 bases, leaving 11 bases of the junction unmatched. CDR3 sequence: CASSYTSGTSVTYEQYV. CDR3 sequence (DNA): TGTGCCAGCAGCTATACCTCCGGGACTAGCGTTACCTACGAGCAGTACGTC.

This clone appeared a single time. The V gene is TRBV4-1, the J gene TRBJ1-1; D gene unclear. Germline V gives CDR1 MGHRA, CDR2 YSYEKL. CDR3 size: 16 residues. V gave up 0 bases and J gave up 5 bases, with 16 bases separating them. The CDR3 DNA is TGCGCCAGCAGCCAAGAAAGGTCAGGAGCGGGTACTGAAGCTTTCTTT. Translated: CASSQERSGAGTEAFF.

The chain employs TRBV10-3 and TRBJ1-4; possibly TRBD1 for D (6 bases). There are 15 residues in the CDR3. V lost 3 bases to trimming and J lost 8 bases, with 16 bases between them. Per the germline V gene, CDR1 is ENHRY and CDR2 is SYGVKD. The CDR3 here is CAISDSRGEGEKLFF. In DNA form, the CDR3 reads TGTGCCATCAGTGATAGCAGGGGAGAAGGCGAAAAACTGTTTTTT.

This chain joins TRBV19 and TRBJ2-1, with 8 nucleotides matching TRBD2. Germline V gives CDR1 LNHDA, CDR2 SQIVND (reference sequence). The length of the CDR3 is 16 residues. The V and J ends lost 3 bases and 0 bases, in that order; junction bases with no gene match: 4. CDR3 protein: CASSMGGRSSYNEQFF. The CDR3 DNA follows: TGTGCCAGTAGTATGGGCGGGAGGAGCTCCTACAATGAGCAGTTCTTC.

V gene TRBV28 combines with J gene TRBJ1-1; 9 bases map to TRBD1. Trimming removed 3 bases from V and 5 bases from J; junction bases left unmatched: 7. CDR1 and CDR2 from the germline V gene are MDHEN and SYDVKM. There are 15 residues in the CDR3. The CDR3 loop reads CASSFPGQGGTEAFF. Here the CDR3 DNA reads TGTGCCAGCAGTTTCCCGGGACAGGGAGGGACTGAAGCTTTCTTT.

The table lists this clone with a few counts. The chain couples TRBV7-3 to TRBJ2-2, with D possibly matching TRBD2 (5 bases). In germline, CDR1 is SGHTA, CDR2 FQGTGA. The germline V and J ends were trimmed by 2 bases and 2 bases, with 9 bases remaining between them. This CDR3 has 15 residues. The CDR3 DNA follows: TGTGCCAGCAGCTTAGCATCGGGAAACACCGGGGAGCTGTTTTTT. Protein: CASSLASGNTGELFF. Filled out from reference TRBV7-3 and TRBJ2-2, the complete variable domain reads GAGVSQTPSNKVTEKGKYVELRCDPISGHTALYWYRQSLGQGPEFLIYFQGTGAADDSGLPNDRFFAVRPEGSVSTLKIQRTERGDSAVYLCASSLASGNTGELFFGEGSRLTVL.

The gene calls are TRBV9 and TRBJ1-1; TRBD1 matches 7 bases. Germline V lookup: CDR1 SGDLS, CDR2 YYNGEE. CDR3 length: 15 amino acids. The V segment lost 4 bases and the J segment 1 base; nucleotides outside the gene matches: 7. CDR3 DNA sequence: TGTGCCAGCAGCCCACAGGGGTCGCAGAACACTGAAGCTTTCTTT. Encoded protein: CASSPQGSQNTEAFF.

As to this clone: Relative to the germline gene, one junction end is altered; a read error may explain this. The chain combines TRBV6-6 with TRBJ2-3; the D is unclear. This CDR3 contains 12 residues. CDR1 is MNHNY and CDR2 is SVGAGI in the germline V gene (reference sequence). The CDR3 DNA sequence: TGTGCCAGCAGCCCCCGGCTGGGCTTCAGTAATTTT. Its translation: CASSPRLGFSNF.

The chain links TRBV5-1 to TRBJ1-1; D is perhaps TRBD1 (6 bases). The CDR3 runs to 13 residues. Germline V gene sequence: CDR1 SGHRS, CDR2 YFSETQ. V lost 0 bases and J 8 bases, leaving 11 bases between the germline ends. The CDR3 nucleotides are TGCGCCAGCAGCTTGGGGGGCAGGGGAGAAGCTTTCTTT. It specifies CASSLGGRGEAFF. The variable domain in full, with the rest retrieved from reference TRBV5-1 and TRBJ1-1, is KAGVTQTPRYLIKTRGQQVTLSCSPISGHRSVSWYQQTPGQGLQFLFEYFSETQRNKGNFPGRFSGRQFSNSRSEMNVSTLELGDSALYLCASSLGGRGEAFFGQGTRLTVV.

The V call is TRBV7-9, the J call TRBJ2-5; 9 nucleotides line up with TRBD2. This CDR3 is built from 16 residues. The germline V gene has CDR1 SEHNR and CDR2 FQNEAQ (reference sequence). The J segment lost 4 bases and the V segment lost 5 bases, leaving 11 bases of the junction unmatched. The CDR3 reads CASSPRGGQGRETQYF. The CDR3 region has the DNA TGTGCCAGCAGCCCGCGGGGGGGGCAGGGACGAGAGACCCAGTACTTC. Full variable domain (rest looked up from reference TRBV7-9 and TRBJ2-5): DTGVSQNPRHKITKRGQNVTFRCDPISEHNRLYWYRQTLGQGPEFLTYFQNEAQLEKSRLLSDRFSAERPKGSFSTLEIQRTEQGDSAMYLCASSPRGGQGRETQYFGPGTRLLVL.

The genes are TRBV5-6 and TRBJ2-3; 11 bases line up with TRBD2. The CDR3 runs 16 residues. V shed 4 bases and J 6 bases; nucleotides not matched to a gene: 10. Germline V CDR1 and CDR2: SGHDT, YYEEEE. The CDR3 region is CASSARTSGWGDTQYF. CDR3 bases: TGTGCCAGCAGCGCAAGGACTAGCGGGTGGGGCGATACGCAGTATTTT. Drawing the rest from reference TRBV5-6 and TRBJ2-3, the complete variable domain is DAGVTQSPTHLIKTRGQQVTLRCSPKSGHDTVSWYQQALGQGPQFIFQYYEEEERQRGNFPDRFSGHQFPNYSSELNVNALLLGDSALYLCASSARTSGWGDTQYFGPGTRLTVL.

V is TRBV9 and J is TRBJ1-1; unclear D gene. The germline V gene has CDR1 SGDLS and CDR2 YYNGEE. Trimming cost V 4 bases and J 6 bases, with 13 bases left between them. The CDR3 covers 13 residues. CDR3 residues: CASSIGPEAEAFF. The CDR3 nucleotides read TGTGCCAGCAGCATAGGCCCTGAGGCTGAAGCTTTCTTT.

The V call is TRBV19, the J call TRBJ2-1; a possible D gene is TRBD2 (5 bases). The CDR3 length is 12 residues. Germline CDR1 and CDR2: LNHDA and SQIVND (reference sequence). The V end lost 5 bases, the J end lost 7 bases, and 9 bases lay between the germline ends. The chain's CDR3 is CASSDRGNEQFF. The CDR3 DNA sequence: TGTGCCAGTAGTGATCGCGGGAATGAGCAGTTCTTC.

The gene calls are TRBV10-3 and TRBJ1-1; D perhaps matches TRBD1 (5 bases). CDR1 and CDR2 (germline): ENHRY, SYGVKD. The length of the CDR3 is 13 residues. V was shortened by 4 bases and J by 7 bases, with 13 bases between the two germline ends. The CDR3 sequence is CAISGQSTLEAFF. The CDR3 DNA sequence: TGTGCCATCAGTGGACAGTCGACACTTGAAGCTTTCTTT.

J is TRBJ1-1 and V is TRBV19; possible D gene TRBD1, 6 bases. The CDR3 length is 13 residues. Trimming cost V 3 bases and J 4 bases, with 9 bases left between them. From germline, CDR1 is LNHDA and CDR2 SQIVND (reference sequence). CDR3: CASSMDSPTEAFF. CDR3 sequence (DNA): TGTGCCAGTAGTATGGACAGTCCCACTGAAGCTTTCTTT.

The rearrangement links TRBV14 to TRBJ2-2; 9 nucleotides match TRBD2. This CDR3 region has 15 residues. V dropped 1 base and J dropped 6; count of bases not matched to a gene: 3. CDR1 is SGHDN and CDR2 is FVKESK in the germline V gene. CDR3 DNA: TGTGCCAGCAGCCAAGTAGCGGGAGTAGCCGGGGAGCTGTTTTTT. Its translation: CASSQVAGVAGELFF. The full variable domain, its missing parts supplied by reference TRBV14 and TRBJ2-2, is EAGVTQFPSHSVIEKGQTVTLRCDPISGHDNLYWYRRVMGKEIKFLLHFVKESKQDESGMPNNRFLAERTGGTYSTLKVQPAELEDSGVYFCASSQVAGVAGELFFGEGSRLTVL.

J is TRBJ2-7 and V is TRBV9, with 8 bases lining up with TRBD2. Per germline, CDR1 SGDLS and CDR2 YYNGEE. This CDR3 contains 16 residues. Germline trimming cut 0 bases from V and 2 bases from J; bases unmatched to any gene: 7. The CDR3 DNA reads as TGTGCCAGCAGCGTAGAGAGTAGCGGGGAAACCTACGAGCAGTACTTC. This gives the protein CASSVESSGETYEQYF.

J is TRBJ1-6 and V is TRBV19; 9 nucleotides align to TRBD1. The CDR3 totals 15 residues. From germline, CDR1 is LNHDA and CDR2 SQIVND (reference sequence). V trimming: 1 base; J trimming: 8 bases; junction bases outside the gene matches: 3. The chain's CDR3 is CASSIGTGEYSPLHF. CDR3 sequence (DNA): TGTGCCAGTAGTATAGGGACAGGGGAGTATTCACCCCTCCACTTT.

This clone has a single count. The same CDR3 is also encoded by other DNA sequences in this sample. V is TRBV5-4 and J is TRBJ2-1; a possible D gene is TRBD2 (7 bases). CDR3 size: 15 residues. The germline V and J ends were trimmed by 0 bases and 3 bases, with 10 bases remaining between them. Germline assignment: CDR1 SGHNT and CDR2 YYREEE (reference sequence). The CDR3 loop is CASSLGGGDYNEQFF. CDR3 nucleotides: TGTGCCAGCAGCTTGGGGGGGGGCGACTACAATGAGCAGTTCTTC.

This sequence joins TRBV19 and TRBJ2-3, with TRBD2 identical over 11 bases. Germline values: CDR1 LNHDA, CDR2 SQIVND (reference sequence). The V and J ends lost 3 bases and 4 bases, in that order; junction bases with no gene match: 9. This CDR3 is 17 amino acids long. The CDR3 nucleotides are TGTGCCAGTAGTATTCAACTAGCGGGGGCCTCGGCAGATACGCAGTATTTT. It codes for CASSIQLAGASADTQYF.

This clone appeared a few times. V gene TRBV5-1 combines with J gene TRBJ2-5; TRBD2 might be the D (5 bases). V was shortened by 0 bases and J by 1 base, with 7 bases between the two germline ends. CDR1 is SGHRS and CDR2 is YFSETQ in the germline V gene. The CDR3 spans 14 residues. CDR3 DNA: TGCGCCAGCAGCTTGGCGGGGTTCCAAGAGACCCAGTACTTC. This sequence encodes CASSLAGFQETQYF.

The chain is built from TRBV18 and TRBJ2-5, with D perhaps matching TRBD2 (6 bases). This CDR3 has 13 amino acids. The germline V gene encodes CDR1 KGHSH and CDR2 LQKENI. The V and J ends lost 6 bases and 9 bases respectively, with 17 bases between them. CDR3: CASSPSGEKAQYF. The CDR3, as DNA: TGTGCCAGCTCCCCCTCGGGGGAAAAGGCCCAGTACTTC.

In DNA form, the CDR3 reads TGTGCCAGCAGCTCCGGGGGTTTCAATGAGCAGTTCTTC. It is translated as CASSSGGFNEQFF. The V gene is TRBV7-6, the J gene TRBJ2-1; tentatively, D is TRBD2 (6 bases). Germline lookup yields CDR1 SGHVS and CDR2 FNYEAQ. The CDR3 sequence is 13 residues long. V lost 4 bases and J 6 bases, leaving 10 bases between the germline ends. Full variable domain (remainder filled in from reference TRBV7-6 and TRBJ2-1): GAGVSQSPRYKVTKRGQDVALRCDPISGHVSLYWYRQALGQGPEFLTYFNYEAQQDKSGLPNDRFSAERPEGSISTLTIQRTEQRDSAMYRCASSSGGFNEQFFGPGTRLTVL.

The chain links TRBV5-5 to TRBJ2-7, with 7 bases that match TRBD1. The J segment lost 2 bases and the V segment lost 2 bases, leaving 4 bases of the junction unmatched. Germline assignment: CDR1 SGHKS and CDR2 YYEKEE (reference sequence). This CDR3 has 14 residues. The CDR3 bases are TGTGCCAGCAGCTTCCGGGACAGAACCTACGAGCAGTACTTC. This translates into CASSFRDRTYEQYF.

Only one count was recorded for this clone. This chain uses TRBV7-9 with TRBJ1-2, with D perhaps TRBD1 (5 bases). Per germline, CDR1 SEHNR and CDR2 FQNEAQ (reference sequence). The CDR3 consists of 10 residues. DNA for the CDR3: TGTCAGGTGGGGGGAGATGGCTACACCTTC. This sequence encodes CQVGGDGYTF.